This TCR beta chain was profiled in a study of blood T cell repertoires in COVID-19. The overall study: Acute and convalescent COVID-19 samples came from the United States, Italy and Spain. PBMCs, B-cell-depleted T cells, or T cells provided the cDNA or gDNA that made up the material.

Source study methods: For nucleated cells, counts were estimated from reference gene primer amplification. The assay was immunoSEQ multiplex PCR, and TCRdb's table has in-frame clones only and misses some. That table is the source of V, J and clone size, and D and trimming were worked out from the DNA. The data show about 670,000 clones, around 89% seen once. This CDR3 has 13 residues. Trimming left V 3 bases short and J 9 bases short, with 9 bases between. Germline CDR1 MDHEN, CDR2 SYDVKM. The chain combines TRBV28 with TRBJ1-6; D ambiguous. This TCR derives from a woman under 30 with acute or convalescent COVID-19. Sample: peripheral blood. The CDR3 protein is CASSFLRGSPLHF. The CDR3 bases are TGTGCCAGCAGTTTTCTGCGGGGTTCACCCCTCCACTTT.